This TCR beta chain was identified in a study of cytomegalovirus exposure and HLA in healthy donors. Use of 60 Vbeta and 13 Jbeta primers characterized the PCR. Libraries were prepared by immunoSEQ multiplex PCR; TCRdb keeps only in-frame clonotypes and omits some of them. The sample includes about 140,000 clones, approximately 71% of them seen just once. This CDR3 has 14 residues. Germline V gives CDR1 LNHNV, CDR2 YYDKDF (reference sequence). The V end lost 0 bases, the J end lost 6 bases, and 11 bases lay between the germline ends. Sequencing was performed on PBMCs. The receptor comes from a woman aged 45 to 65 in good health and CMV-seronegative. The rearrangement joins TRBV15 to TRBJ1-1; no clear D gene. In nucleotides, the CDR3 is TGTGCCACCAGCAGAGATCAGGCGACCCCTGAAGCTTTCTTT. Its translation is CATSRDQATPEAFF.